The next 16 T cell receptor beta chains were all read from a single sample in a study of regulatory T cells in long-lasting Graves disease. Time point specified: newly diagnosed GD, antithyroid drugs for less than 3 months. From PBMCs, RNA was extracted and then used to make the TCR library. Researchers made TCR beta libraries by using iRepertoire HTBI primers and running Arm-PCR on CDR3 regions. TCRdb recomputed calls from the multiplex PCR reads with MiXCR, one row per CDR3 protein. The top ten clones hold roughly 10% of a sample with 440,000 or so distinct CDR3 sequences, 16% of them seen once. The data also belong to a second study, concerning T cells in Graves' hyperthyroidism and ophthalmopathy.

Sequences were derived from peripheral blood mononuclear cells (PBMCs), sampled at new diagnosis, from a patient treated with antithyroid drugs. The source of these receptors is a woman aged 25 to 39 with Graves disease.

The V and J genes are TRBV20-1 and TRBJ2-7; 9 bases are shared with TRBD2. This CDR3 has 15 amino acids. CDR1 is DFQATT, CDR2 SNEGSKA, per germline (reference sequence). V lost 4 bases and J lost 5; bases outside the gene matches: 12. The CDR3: CSAIGGREGLDEQYF. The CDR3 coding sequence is TGCAGTGCTATCGGGGGGCGGGAGGGCCTTGACGAGCAGTACTTC.

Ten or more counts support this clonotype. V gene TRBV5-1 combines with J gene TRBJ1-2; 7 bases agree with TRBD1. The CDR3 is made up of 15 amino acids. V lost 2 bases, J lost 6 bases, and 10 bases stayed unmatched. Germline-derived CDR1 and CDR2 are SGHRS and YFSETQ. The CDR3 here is CASSFLRGTADGYTF. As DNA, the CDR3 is TGCGCCAGCAGCTTTCTCCGGGGGACAGCAGATGGCTACACCTTC.

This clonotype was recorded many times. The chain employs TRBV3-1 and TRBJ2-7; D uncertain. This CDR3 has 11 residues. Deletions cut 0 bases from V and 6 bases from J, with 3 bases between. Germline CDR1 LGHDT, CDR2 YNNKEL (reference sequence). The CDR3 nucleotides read TGTGCCAGCAGCCAAGACAGCGAGCAGTACTTC. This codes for CASSQDSEQYF.

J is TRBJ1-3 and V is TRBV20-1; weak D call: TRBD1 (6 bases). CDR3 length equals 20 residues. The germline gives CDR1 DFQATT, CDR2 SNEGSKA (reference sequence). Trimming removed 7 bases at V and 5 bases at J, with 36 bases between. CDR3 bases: TGCAGTGGATGTGGCGGGACTTGGGGGGGCTTTGGACAGTGTAGAAACACCATATATTTT. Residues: CSGCGGTWGGFGQCRNTIYF.

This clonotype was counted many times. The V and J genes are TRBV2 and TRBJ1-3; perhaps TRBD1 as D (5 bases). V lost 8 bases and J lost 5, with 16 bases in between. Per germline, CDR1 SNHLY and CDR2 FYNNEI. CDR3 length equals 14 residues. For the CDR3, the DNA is TGTGCCAGCGGAGGGTCGGACATTCGAAACACCATATATTTT. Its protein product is CASGGSDIRNTIYF.

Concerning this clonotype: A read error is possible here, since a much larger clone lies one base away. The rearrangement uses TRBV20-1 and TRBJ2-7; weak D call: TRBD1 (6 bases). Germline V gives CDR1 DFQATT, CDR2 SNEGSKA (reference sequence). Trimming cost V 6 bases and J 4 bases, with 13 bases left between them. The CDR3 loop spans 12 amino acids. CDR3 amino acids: CSATGQDYEQYF. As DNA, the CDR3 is TGCAGTGCAACGGGACAAGATTACGAGCAGTACTTC.

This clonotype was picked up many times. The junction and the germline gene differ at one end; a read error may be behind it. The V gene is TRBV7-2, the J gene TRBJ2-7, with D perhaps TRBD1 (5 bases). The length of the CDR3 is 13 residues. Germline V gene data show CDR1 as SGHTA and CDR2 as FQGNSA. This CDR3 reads CASSQDPDSPRNF. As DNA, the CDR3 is TGCGCCAGCAGCCAAGACCCTGACAGCCCAAGGAACTTC.

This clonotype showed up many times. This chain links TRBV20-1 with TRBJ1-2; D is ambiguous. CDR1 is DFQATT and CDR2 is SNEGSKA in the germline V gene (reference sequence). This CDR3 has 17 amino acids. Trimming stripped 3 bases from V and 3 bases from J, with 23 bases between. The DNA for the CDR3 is TGCAGTGCTAGGCCCCCAGGCCGTATCGCCGCGGACTATGGCTACACCTTC. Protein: CSARPPGRIAADYGYTF.

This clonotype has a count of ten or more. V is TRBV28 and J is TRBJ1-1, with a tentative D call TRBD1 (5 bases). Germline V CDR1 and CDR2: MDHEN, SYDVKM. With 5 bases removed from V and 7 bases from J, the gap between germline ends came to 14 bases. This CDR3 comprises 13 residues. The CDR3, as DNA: TGTGCCAGCAGTCAAAGACAGATCCTTGAAGCTTTCTTT. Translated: CASSQRQILEAFF.

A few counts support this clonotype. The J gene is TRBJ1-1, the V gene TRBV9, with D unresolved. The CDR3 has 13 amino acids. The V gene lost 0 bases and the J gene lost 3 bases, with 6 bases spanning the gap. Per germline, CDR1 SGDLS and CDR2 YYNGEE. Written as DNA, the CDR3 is TGTGCCAGCAGCGTAGGGCGGTACACTGAAGCTTTCTTT. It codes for CASSVGRYTEAFF.

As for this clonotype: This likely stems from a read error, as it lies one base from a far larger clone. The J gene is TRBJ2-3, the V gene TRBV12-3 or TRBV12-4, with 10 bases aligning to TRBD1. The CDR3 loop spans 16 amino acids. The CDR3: CASFDPEDRGDREQSF. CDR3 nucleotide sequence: TGTGCCAGCTTTGATCCGGAGGACAGGGGGGATAGGGAGCAGTCCTTC.

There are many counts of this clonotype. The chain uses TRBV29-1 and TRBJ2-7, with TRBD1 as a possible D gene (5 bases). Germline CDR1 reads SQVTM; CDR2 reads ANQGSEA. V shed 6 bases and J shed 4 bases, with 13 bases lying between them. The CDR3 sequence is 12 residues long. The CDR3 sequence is CSVLGPGYEQYF. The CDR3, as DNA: TGCAGCGTCTTGGGGCCAGGGTACGAGCAGTACTTC.

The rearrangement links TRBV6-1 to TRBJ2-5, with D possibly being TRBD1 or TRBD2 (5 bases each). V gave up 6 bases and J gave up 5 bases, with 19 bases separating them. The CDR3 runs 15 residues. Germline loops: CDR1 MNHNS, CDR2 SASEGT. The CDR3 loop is CASSVRDSTGETQYF. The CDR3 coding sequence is TGTGCCAGCAGCGTCCGTGACAGCACGGGGGAGACCCAGTACTTC.

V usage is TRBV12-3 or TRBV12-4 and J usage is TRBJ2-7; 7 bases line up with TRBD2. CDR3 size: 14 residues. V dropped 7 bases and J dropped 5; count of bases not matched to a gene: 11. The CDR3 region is CASNSWGGENEQYF. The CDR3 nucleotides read TGTGCCAGCAACAGTTGGGGAGGGGAGAACGAGCAGTACTTC.

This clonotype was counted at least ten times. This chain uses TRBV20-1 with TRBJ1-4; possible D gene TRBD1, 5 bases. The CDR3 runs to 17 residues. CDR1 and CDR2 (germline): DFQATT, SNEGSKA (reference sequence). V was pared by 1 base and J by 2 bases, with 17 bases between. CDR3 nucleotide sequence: TGCAGTGCTAGAGCCTGGGGATCCGGGGCCACTAATGAAAAACTGTTTTTT. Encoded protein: CSARAWGSGATNEKLFF.

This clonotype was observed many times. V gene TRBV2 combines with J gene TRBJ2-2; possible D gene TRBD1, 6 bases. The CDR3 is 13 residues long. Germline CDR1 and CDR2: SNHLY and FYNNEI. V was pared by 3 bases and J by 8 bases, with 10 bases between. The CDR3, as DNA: TGTGCCAGCAGTGATGTTAGGGGGGGGGAGCTGTTTTTT. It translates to CASSDVRGGELFF.